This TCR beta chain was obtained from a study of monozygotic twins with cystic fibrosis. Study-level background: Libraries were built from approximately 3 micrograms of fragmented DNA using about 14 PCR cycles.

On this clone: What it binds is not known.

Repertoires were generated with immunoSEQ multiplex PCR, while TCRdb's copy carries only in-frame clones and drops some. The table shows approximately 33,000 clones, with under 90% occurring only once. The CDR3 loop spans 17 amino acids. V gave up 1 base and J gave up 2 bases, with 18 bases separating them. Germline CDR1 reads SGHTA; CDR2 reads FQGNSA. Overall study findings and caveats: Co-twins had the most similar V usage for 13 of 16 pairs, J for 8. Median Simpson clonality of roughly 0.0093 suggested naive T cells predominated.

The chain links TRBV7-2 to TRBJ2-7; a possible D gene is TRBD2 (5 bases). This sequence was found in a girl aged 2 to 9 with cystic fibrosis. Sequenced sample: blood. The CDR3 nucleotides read TGTGCCAGCAGCTTAGATGAGCGCCGGAGGCCCCCCTACGAGCAGTACTTC. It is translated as CASSLDERRRPPYEQYF. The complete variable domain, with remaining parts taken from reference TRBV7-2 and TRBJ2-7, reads GAGVSQSPSNKVTEKGKDVELRCDPISGHTALYWYRQSLGQGLEFLIYFQGNSAPDKSGLPSDRFSAERTGGSVSTLTIQRTQQEDSAVYLCASSLDERRRPPYEQYFGPGTRLTVT.